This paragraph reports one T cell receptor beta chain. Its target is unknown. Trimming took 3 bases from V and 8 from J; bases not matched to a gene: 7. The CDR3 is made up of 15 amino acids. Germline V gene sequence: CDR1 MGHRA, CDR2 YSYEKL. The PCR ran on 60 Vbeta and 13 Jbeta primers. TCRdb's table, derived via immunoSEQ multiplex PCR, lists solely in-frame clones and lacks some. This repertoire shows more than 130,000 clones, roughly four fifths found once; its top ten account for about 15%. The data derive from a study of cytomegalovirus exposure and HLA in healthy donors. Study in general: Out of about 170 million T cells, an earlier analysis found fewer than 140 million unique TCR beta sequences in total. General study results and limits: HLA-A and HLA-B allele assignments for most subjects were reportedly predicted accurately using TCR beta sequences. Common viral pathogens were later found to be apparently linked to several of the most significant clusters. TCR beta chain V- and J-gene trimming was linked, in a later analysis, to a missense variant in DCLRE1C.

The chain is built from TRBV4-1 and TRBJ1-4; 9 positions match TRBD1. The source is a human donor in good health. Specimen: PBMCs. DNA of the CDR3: TGCGCCAGCAGCCACTCCCGGGACAGGGACGAAAAACTGTTTTTT. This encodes CASSHSRDRDEKLFF.